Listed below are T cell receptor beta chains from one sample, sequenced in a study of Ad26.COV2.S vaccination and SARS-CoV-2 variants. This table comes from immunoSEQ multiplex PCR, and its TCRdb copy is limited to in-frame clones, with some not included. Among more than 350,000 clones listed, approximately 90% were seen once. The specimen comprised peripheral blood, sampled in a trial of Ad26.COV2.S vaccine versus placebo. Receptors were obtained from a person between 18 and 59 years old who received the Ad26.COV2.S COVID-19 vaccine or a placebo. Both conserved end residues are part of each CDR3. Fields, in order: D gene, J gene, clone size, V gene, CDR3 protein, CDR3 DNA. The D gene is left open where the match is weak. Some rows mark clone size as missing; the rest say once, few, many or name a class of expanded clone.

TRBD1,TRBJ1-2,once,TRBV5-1,CASSLIQGANYGYTF,TGCGCCAGCAGCTTGATACAGGGGGCTAACTATGGCTACACCTTC
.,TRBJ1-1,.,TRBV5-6,CASSNRLQGFAAFF,TGTGCCAGCAGCAACCGACTACAGGGATTCGCAGCTTTCTTT
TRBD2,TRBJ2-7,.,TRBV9,CASSELAGGYEQYF,TGTGCCAGCAGCGAACTAGCGGGTGGCTACGAGCAGTACTTC
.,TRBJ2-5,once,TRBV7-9,CASSLALGGQETQYF,TGTGCCAGCAGCTTAGCGCTGGGGGGCCAAGAGACCCAGTACTTC
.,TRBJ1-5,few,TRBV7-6,CASRFGEGTPQHF,TGTGCCAGCCGCTTTGGAGAGGGCACGCCCCAGCATTTT
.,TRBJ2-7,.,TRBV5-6,CASTTDVGGYEQYF,TGTGCCAGCACCACCGATGTAGGGGGCTACGAGCAGTACTTC
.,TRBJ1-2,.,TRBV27,CASSLSEGLLYGYTF,TGTGCCAGCAGTTTATCCGAGGGCCTCCTCTATGGCTACACCTTC
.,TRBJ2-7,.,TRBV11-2,CASSPIPTAYEQYF,TGTGCCAGCAGCCCGATCCCGACGGCCTACGAGCAGTACTTC
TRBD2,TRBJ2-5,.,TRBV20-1,CSASQTSGSGETQYF,TGCAGTGCTAGTCAGACTAGCGGGAGCGGGGAGACCCAGTACTTC
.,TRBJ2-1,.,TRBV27,CASSAITTQDEQFF,TGTGCCAGCAGTGCCATCACTACGCAGGATGAGCAGTTCTTC
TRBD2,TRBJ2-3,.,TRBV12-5,CASGLVWRTPGLAGASPTDTQYF,TGTGCTAGTGGTTTGGTATGGAGGACCCCGGGACTAGCGGGAGCCTCCCCCACAGATACGCAGTATTTT
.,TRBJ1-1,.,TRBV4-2,CASSQPGQMNTEAFF,TGTGCCAGCAGCCAACCTGGACAGATGAACACTGAAGCTTTCTTT
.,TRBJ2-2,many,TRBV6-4,CASSDKVTGELFF,TGTGCCAGCAGTGACAAAGTCACCGGGGAGCTGTTTTTT
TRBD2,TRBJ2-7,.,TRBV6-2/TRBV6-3,CASSPRGFRYEQYF,TGTGCCAGCAGTCCGCGGGGGTTCCGATACGAGCAGTACTTC
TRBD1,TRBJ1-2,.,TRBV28,CASSWTGVIYGYTF,TGTGCCAGCAGTTGGACAGGGGTTATCTATGGCTACACCTTC
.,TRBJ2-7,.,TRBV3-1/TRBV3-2,CASSQDPGRTYEQYF,TGTGCCAGCAGCCAAGACCCCGGGAGAACCTACGAGCAGTACTTC
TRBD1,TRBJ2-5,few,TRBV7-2,CASSFSPGTGGRETQYF,TGTGCCAGCAGCTTCAGTCCCGGGACAGGGGGTAGGGAGACCCAGTACTTC
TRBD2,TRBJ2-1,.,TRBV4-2,CASSQQPSGSYNEQFF,TGTGCCAGCAGCCAACAACCTAGCGGCTCCTACAATGAGCAGTTCTTC
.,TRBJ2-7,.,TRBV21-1,CASSSVPLYTEQYF,TGTGCCAGCAGCTCGGTACCTCTCTACACCGAGCAGTACTTC
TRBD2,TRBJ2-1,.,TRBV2,CASSETGTTYNEQFF,TGTGCCAGCAGTGAAACGGGGACTACATACAATGAGCAGTTCTTC
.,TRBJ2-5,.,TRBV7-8,CASSTLANFPQETQYF,TGTGCCAGCAGCACCCTAGCGAACTTCCCCCAAGAGACCCAGTACTTC
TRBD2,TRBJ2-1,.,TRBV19,CASSIVIAGSNEQFF,TGTGCCAGTAGTATAGTGATAGCGGGCTCCAATGAGCAGTTCTTC
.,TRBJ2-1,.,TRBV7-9,CASSLTTPSNEQFF,TGTGCCAGCAGCTTAACCACACCTAGCAATGAGCAGTTCTTC
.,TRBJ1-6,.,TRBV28,CASLRGNSPLHF,TGTGCCAGCCTTAGGGGGAATTCACCCCTCCACTTT
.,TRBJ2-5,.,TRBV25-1,CASSEIPQGLKETQYF,TGTGCCAGCAGTGAAATCCCCCAGGGGCTAAAAGAGACCCAGTACTTC
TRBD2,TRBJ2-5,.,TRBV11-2,CASSSSLSGIGETQYF,TGTGCCAGCAGCTCCTCCCTCAGCGGGATTGGGGAGACCCAGTACTTC
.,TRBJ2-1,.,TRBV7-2,CASSLVRFNEQFF,TGTGCCAGCAGCTTAGTTAGGTTCAATGAGCAGTTCTTC
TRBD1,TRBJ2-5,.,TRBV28,CASSGQGAKTQYF,TGTGCCAGCAGTGGACAGGGGGCGAAGACCCAGTACTTC
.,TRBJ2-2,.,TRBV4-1,CASSQVLTGELFF,TGCGCCAGCAGCCAAGTCCTGACCGGGGAGCTGTTTTTT
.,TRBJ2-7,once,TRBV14,CASSQDFSSYEQYF,TGTGCCAGCAGCCAGGATTTCAGCTCCTACGAGCAGTACTTC
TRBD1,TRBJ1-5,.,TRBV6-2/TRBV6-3,CASSFPTGVNQPQHF,TGTGCCAGCAGTTTCCCGACAGGGGTCAATCAGCCCCAGCATTTT
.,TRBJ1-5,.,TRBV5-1,CASSLSGSNQPQHF,TGCGCCAGCAGCTTATCAGGGAGCAATCAGCCCCAGCATTTT
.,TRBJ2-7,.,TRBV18,CASSLDSPEQYF,TGTGCCAGCTCACTGGACAGCCCCGAGCAGTACTTC
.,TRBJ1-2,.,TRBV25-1,CASTTGLEGYTF,TGTGCCAGCACCACAGGGTTGGAGGGCTACACCTTC
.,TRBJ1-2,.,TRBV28,CASSLLGPPYYGYTF,TGTGCCAGCAGTTTACTTGGGCCACCGTACTATGGCTACACCTTC
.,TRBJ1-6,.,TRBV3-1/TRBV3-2,CASSQEQGFLYNSPLHF,TGTGCCAGCAGCCAAGAGCAGGGCTTCTTATATAATTCACCCCTCCACTTT
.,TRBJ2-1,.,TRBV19,CASSTQPLSRYNEQFF,TGTGCCAGTAGTACTCAGCCGTTATCGCGCTACAATGAGCAGTTCTTC
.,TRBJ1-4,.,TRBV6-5,CASSTGTREKLFF,TGTGCCAGCAGTACAGGAACGCGGGAAAAACTGTTTTTT
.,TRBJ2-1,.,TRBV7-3,CASSSGLRGWDNEQFF,TGTGCCAGCAGCTCCGGACTGAGGGGATGGGACAATGAGCAGTTCTTC
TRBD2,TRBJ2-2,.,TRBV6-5,CAAGGSNTGELFF,TGTGCCGCGGGAGGGTCGAACACCGGGGAGCTGTTTTTT
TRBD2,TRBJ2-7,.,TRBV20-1,CSASPTSGGQYEQYF,TGCAGTGCTAGTCCAACTAGCGGAGGTCAGTACGAGCAGTACTTC
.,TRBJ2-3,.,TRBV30,CAWRMGRWGSTDTQYF,TGTGCCTGGAGGATGGGGAGGTGGGGTAGCACAGATACGCAGTATTTT
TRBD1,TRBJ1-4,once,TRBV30,CAWSEDRGGEKLFF,TGTGCCTGGAGCGAGGACAGGGGAGGTGAAAAACTGTTTTTT
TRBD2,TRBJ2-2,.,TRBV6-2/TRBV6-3,CASSWGREGPGELFF,TGTGCCAGCAGTTGGGGGCGGGAGGGCCCCGGGGAGCTGTTTTTT
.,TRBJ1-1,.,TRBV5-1,CASQGWGQGGTEAFF,TGCGCCAGCCAGGGCTGGGGGCAGGGTGGCACTGAAGCTTTCTTT
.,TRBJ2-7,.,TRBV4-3,CASSQVSASTYEQYF,TGCGCCAGCAGCCAAGTTTCGGCCAGTACCTACGAGCAGTACTTC
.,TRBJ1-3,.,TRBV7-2,CASSFTGINSGNTIYF,TGTGCCAGCAGCTTTACCGGGATCAACTCTGGAAACACCATATATTTT
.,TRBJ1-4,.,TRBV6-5,CASRHAEGNEKLFF,TGTGCCAGCAGGCACGCTGAAGGGAATGAAAAACTGTTTTTT
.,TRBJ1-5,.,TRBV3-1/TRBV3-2,CASSQVRVGQPQHF,TGTGCCAGCAGCCAAGTACGGGTCGGACAGCCCCAGCATTTT
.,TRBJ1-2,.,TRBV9,CASSVGTANYGYTF,TGTGCCAGCAGCGTAGGGACAGCTAACTATGGCTACACCTTC
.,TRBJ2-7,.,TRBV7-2,CASSFGAGGFDEQYF,TGTGCCAGCAGCTTTGGCGCAGGGGGGTTTGACGAGCAGTACTTC
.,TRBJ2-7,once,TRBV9,CASSSNWGLSEQYF,TGTGCCAGCAGCTCTAATTGGGGTCTTTCTGAGCAGTACTTC
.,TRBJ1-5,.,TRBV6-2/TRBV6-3,CASSYSSRRQPQHF,TGTGCCAGCAGTTACTCTTCTAGGAGGCAGCCCCAGCATTTT
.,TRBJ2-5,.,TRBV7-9,CASSFVTGPEGTQYF,TGTGCCAGCAGCTTCGTCACAGGGCCTGAGGGGACCCAGTACTTC
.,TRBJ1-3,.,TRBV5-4,CASSLVGTGNTIYF,TGTGCCAGCAGCTTGGTTGGGACTGGAAACACCATATATTTT
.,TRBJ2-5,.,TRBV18,CASSPPSQVETQYF,TGTGCCAGCTCACCACCGTCCCAGGTAGAGACCCAGTACTTC
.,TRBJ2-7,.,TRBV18,CASSVQQEYEQYF,TGTGCCAGCTCGGTACAACAGGAATACGAGCAGTACTTC